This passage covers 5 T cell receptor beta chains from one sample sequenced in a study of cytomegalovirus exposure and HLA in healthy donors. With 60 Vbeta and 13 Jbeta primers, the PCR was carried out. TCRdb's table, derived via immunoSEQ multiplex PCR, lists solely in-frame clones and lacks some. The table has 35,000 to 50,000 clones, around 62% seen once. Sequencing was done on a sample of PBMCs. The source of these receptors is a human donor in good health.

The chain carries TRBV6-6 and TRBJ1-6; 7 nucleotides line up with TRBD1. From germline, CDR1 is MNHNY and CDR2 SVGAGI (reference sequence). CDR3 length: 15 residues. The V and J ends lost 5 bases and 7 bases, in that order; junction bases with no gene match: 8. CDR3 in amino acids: CASSTATGRNSPLHF. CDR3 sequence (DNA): TGTGCCAGCAGTACCGCGACAGGGCGAAATTCACCCCTCCACTTT.

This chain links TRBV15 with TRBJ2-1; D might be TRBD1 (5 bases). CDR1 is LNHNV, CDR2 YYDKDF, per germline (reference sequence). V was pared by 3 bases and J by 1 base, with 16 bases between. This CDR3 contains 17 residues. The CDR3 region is CATSSLQVPRSYNEQFF. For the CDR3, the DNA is TGTGCCACCAGCAGCCTACAGGTTCCTAGGTCCTACAATGAGCAGTTCTTC.

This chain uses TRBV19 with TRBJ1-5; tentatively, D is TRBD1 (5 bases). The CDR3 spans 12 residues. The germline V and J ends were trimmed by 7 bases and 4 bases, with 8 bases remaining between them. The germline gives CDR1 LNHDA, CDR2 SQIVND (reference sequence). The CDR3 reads CASTRGNQPQHF. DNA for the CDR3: TGTGCCAGTACTCGGGGGAATCAGCCCCAGCATTTT. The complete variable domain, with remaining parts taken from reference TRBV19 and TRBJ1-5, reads DGGITQSPKYLFRKEGQNVTLSCEQNLNHDAMYWYRQDPGQGLRLIYYSQIVNDFQKGDIAEGYSVSREKKESFPLTVTSAQKNPTAFYLCASTRGNQPQHFGDGTRLSIL.

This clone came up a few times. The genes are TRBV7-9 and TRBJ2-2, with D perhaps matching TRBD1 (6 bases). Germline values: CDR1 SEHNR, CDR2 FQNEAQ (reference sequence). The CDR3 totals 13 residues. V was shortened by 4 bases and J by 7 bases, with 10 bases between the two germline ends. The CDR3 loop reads CASSSQQGGELFF. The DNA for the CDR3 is TGTGCCAGCAGCTCCCAACAGGGCGGGGAGCTGTTTTTT.

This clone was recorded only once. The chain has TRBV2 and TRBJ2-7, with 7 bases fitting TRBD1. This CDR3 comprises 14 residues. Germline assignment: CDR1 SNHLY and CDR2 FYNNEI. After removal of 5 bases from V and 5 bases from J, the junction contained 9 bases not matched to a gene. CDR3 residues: CASSPPPTGHEQYF. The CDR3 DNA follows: TGTGCCAGCAGTCCCCCACCGACAGGGCACGAGCAGTACTTC.